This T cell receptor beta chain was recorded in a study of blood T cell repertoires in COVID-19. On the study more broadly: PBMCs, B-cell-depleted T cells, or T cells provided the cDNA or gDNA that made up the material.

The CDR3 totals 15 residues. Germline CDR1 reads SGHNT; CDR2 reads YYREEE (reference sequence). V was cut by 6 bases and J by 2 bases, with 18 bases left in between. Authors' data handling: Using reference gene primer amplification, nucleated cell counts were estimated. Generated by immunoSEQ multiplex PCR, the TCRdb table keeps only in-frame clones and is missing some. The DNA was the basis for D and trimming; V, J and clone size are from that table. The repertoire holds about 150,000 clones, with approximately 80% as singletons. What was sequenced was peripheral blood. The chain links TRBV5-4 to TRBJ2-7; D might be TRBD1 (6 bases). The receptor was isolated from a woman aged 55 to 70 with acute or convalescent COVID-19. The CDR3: CASTNRQDRAYEQYV. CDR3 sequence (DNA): TGTGCCAGCACAAATAGACAGGACAGAGCCTACGAGCAGTACGTC.